The 22 T cell receptor beta chains listed next were all sequenced from one sample in a study of regulatory T cells in long-lasting Graves disease. Both iRepertoire HTBI primers and Arm-PCR of CDR3 regions were used to build the TCR beta libraries. MiXCR, applied by TCRdb to the multiplex PCR reads, yields one record per CDR3 protein. The repertoire includes approximately 250,000 distinct CDR3 sequences, about 17% of them detected once, and roughly a fifth sits in the top ten. Time point described: newly diagnosed GD, antithyroid drugs for less than 3 months. The TCR library was made from RNA that had been extracted from PBMCs in TRIzol. Sequences were derived from peripheral blood mononuclear cells (PBMCs), sampled at new diagnosis, from a patient treated with antithyroid drugs. These receptors came from a female donor with Graves disease.

This clonotype showed up many times. The chain couples TRBV24-1 to TRBJ2-1; 8 bases match TRBD2. The ends lost 8 bases at V and 2 bases at J; junction bases unmatched: 7. The CDR3 has 15 residues. Germline V gene data show CDR1 as KGHDR and CDR2 as SFDVKD. CDR3 sequence: CATTTSGAAYNEQFF. In nucleotides, the CDR3 is TGTGCCACCACTACTAGCGGAGCGGCCTACAATGAGCAGTTCTTC.

This clonotype was detected many times. The chain is built from TRBV12-3 or TRBV12-4 and TRBJ2-1; D not certain. V was clipped by 4 bases and J by 6 bases, with 10 bases between them. This CDR3 spans 13 amino acids. CDR3 bases: TGTGCCAGCAGTTACTTGTTGCCCAATGAGCAGTTCTTC. This translates into CASSYLLPNEQFF.

The chain combines TRBV7-2 with TRBJ1-2; TRBD1 agrees at 9 bases. Unmatched junction bases numbered 4, after V lost 3 bases and J lost 2 bases. Per the germline V gene, CDR1 is SGHTA and CDR2 is FQGNSA. The CDR3 totals 15 residues. CDR3 loop: CASSFGTGSNYGYTF. DNA for the CDR3: TGTGCCAGCAGCTTCGGGACAGGGAGCAACTATGGCTACACCTTC.

The chain links TRBV20-1 to TRBJ1-4; tentative D call: TRBD1 (5 bases). There are 17 residues in the CDR3. From germline, CDR1 is DFQATT and CDR2 SNEGSKA (reference sequence). V lost 4 bases to trimming and J lost 7 bases, with 25 bases between them. The CDR3 is CSAITRLRRGWGEKLFF. DNA for the CDR3: TGCAGTGCTATTACTCGGCTGAGAAGGGGCTGGGGTGAAAAACTGTTTTTT.

The sample holds many counts of this clonotype. V is TRBV11-2 and J is TRBJ1-3, with a tentative D call TRBD1 (6 bases). Germline lookup yields CDR1 SGHAT and CDR2 FQNNGV. Trimming removed 5 bases at V and 4 bases at J, with 15 bases between. The CDR3 covers 15 residues. CDR3 nucleotide sequence: TGTGCCAGCAGCCTCGGACAGCACGAAGGAAACACCATATATTTT. Residues: CASSLGQHEGNTIYF. The full variable domain, completed using reference TRBV11-2 and TRBJ1-3, is EAGVAQSPRYKIIEKRQSVAFWCNPISGHATLYWYQQILGQGPKLLIQFQNNGVVDDSQLPKDRFSAERLKGVDSTLKIQPAKLEDSAVYLCASSLGQHEGNTIYFGEGSWLTVV.

To note about this clonotype: A far larger clone is a single base away, which makes a read error likely. This chain joins TRBV11-3 and TRBJ2-7, with 13 bases fitting TRBD2. V dropped 2 bases and J dropped 6; count of bases not matched to a gene: 7. The CDR3 length is 16 residues. The germline V gene encodes CDR1 SGHNT and CDR2 YENEEA. CDR3 amino acids: CASSLPPGLAGCEQYF. The CDR3 bases are TGTGCCAGCAGCTTACCGCCGGGACTAGCGGGATGCGAGCAGTACTTC.

This rearrangement joins TRBV7-2 to TRBJ1-5, with TRBD1 as a possible D gene (6 bases). Trimming stripped 4 bases from V and 4 bases from J, with 14 bases between. The CDR3 consists of 15 residues. Germline CDR1 and CDR2: SGHTA and FQGNSA. The CDR3 DNA follows: TGTGCCAGCAGCTCCACTCGAGGGGGTAATCAGCCCCAGCATTTT. Its translation: CASSSTRGGNQPQHF.

This clonotype was counted many times. V is TRBV12-3 or TRBV12-4 and J is TRBJ2-6; 8 nucleotides align to TRBD1. The CDR3 is 16 residues long. V lost 6 bases to trimming and J lost 2 bases; unmatched junction nucleotides: 6. The CDR3 nucleotides are TGTGCCAGCAGGCTCATACAGGGGGCTGGGGCCAACGTCCTGACTTTC. The encoded protein is CASRLIQGAGANVLTF.

This clonotype came up many times. The rearrangement joins TRBV7-9 to TRBJ2-1; a weak D match, TRBD1 (5 bases). The germline V and J ends were trimmed by 3 bases and 7 bases, with 13 bases remaining between them. The CDR3 loop spans 14 amino acids. Germline V gives CDR1 SEHNR, CDR2 FQNEAQ (reference sequence). DNA for the CDR3: TGTGCCAGCAGCTTTGGACACATCAATAATGAGCAGTTCTTC. The encoded protein is CASSFGHINNEQFF.

This clonotype was recorded many times. The rearrangement uses TRBV6-7 and TRBJ1-2, with D possibly TRBD1 on 5 matching bases. TRBV6-7 is given ORF status, its function remaining uncertain. Trimming removed 2 bases from V and 8 bases from J, with 15 bases in between. This CDR3 is 14 amino acids long. For the CDR3, the DNA is TGTGCCAGCAGTTACGGACACCCATGGCGGGGCTACACCTTC. Its protein is CASSYGHPWRGYTF.

At least ten counts were recorded for this clonotype. V is TRBV3-1 and J is TRBJ2-7, with a possible D match to TRBD2 (5 bases). The CDR3 loop spans 13 amino acids. Trimming left V 4 bases short and J 4 bases short, with 11 bases between. The germline gives CDR1 LGHDT, CDR2 YNNKEL (reference sequence). The CDR3 sequence: CASSRPPGYEQYF. CDR3 bases: TGTGCCAGCAGCCGGCCTCCGGGATACGAGCAGTACTTC.

This clonotype was detected many times. This chain uses TRBV10-1 with TRBJ2-5; D is ambiguous. Per germline, CDR1 WNHNN and CDR2 SYGVQD (reference sequence). The CDR3 contains 14 residues. V was cut by 2 bases and J by 3 bases, with 10 bases left in between. In nucleotides, the CDR3 is TGCGCCAGCAGTGAGGCGGCAGCCGAAGAGACCCAGTACTTC. Encoded protein: CASSEAAAEETQYF.

This clonotype was seen ten or more times. J is TRBJ2-5 and V is TRBV24-1; 9 bases align to TRBD1. Unmatched junction bases numbered 5, after V lost 4 bases and J lost 3 bases. CDR3 length: 15 residues. Germline loops: CDR1 KGHDR, CDR2 SFDVKD. CDR3 in DNA: TGTGCCACCAGTGAATTGGACAGGGGCGAAGAGACCCAGTACTTC. Translating it yields CATSELDRGEETQYF.

This clonotype was seen at least ten times. V gene TRBV28 combines with J gene TRBJ2-3; D is possibly TRBD1 or TRBD2 (5 bases each). The germline V and J ends were trimmed by 2 bases and 4 bases, with 22 bases remaining between them. Germline V gives CDR1 MDHEN, CDR2 SYDVKM. CDR3 length: 18 residues. Here the CDR3 DNA reads TGTGCCAGCAGTTTAGGGGGATGGCGGAAACAACTCTCAGATACGCAGTATTTT. Its translation: CASSLGGWRKQLSDTQYF. The complete variable domain, with remaining parts taken from reference TRBV28 and TRBJ2-3, reads DVKVTQSSRYLVKRTGEKVFLECVQDMDHENMFWYRQDPGLGLRLIYFSYDVKMKEKGDIPEGYSVSREKKERFSLILESASTNQTSMYLCASSLGGWRKQLSDTQYFGPGTRLTVL.

This clonotype showed up many times. V usage is TRBV6-2 or TRBV6-3 and J usage is TRBJ2-6; TRBD1 matches at 8 bases. With V trimmed by 3 bases and J by 0 bases, 4 bases remained unmatched. The CDR3 runs 17 residues. In germline, CDR1 is MNHEY, CDR2 SVGEGT. In nucleotides, the CDR3 is TGTGCCAGCAGTTATAGAGACAGGGGCTCTGGGGCCAACGTCCTGACTTTC. It yields the protein CASSYRDRGSGANVLTF.

As concerns this clonotype: Since the CDR3 does not end with the conserved phenylalanine or tryptophan, this likely comes from a read error. The DNA is omitted, as the CDR3 cannot be located on it reliably, and the CDR3 follows TCRdb's listing. The rearrangement links TRBV30 to TRBJ1-1. The CDR3 sequence runs 14 residues, both termini included. From germline, CDR1 is GTSNPN and CDR2 SVGIG (reference sequence). The CDR3 sequence is CAWTMRWGGTEGFL.

In its sample, this clonotype was seen many times. The CDR3 nucleotides are TGTGCCAGCAGAAAGCTGAACACTGAAGCTTTCTTT. It yields the protein CASRKLNTEAFF. The rearrangement links TRBV2 to TRBJ1-1; no firm D call. In germline, CDR1 is SNHLY, CDR2 FYNNEI. V was shortened by 6 bases and J by 0 bases, with 5 bases between the two germline ends. The CDR3 is made up of 12 amino acids.

This clonotype was detected only a few times. The chain employs TRBV5-6 and TRBJ1-1, with TRBD1 matching 10 bases. CDR3 length: 17 amino acids. From germline, CDR1 is SGHDT and CDR2 YYEEEE. Trimming removed 2 bases from V and 4 bases from J; junction bases left unmatched: 11. This CDR3 reads CASSFDRGRLYLTEAFF. The CDR3 nucleotides read TGTGCCAGCAGCTTCGACAGGGGGCGCTTATATCTCACTGAAGCTTTCTTT.

This clonotype was counted many times. Compared with germline, one end of the junction differs, possibly owing to a read error. This chain joins TRBV18 and TRBJ2-1; 10 bases fit TRBD2. This CDR3 contains 15 residues. Germline V gene sequence: CDR1 KGHSH, CDR2 LQKENI. CDR3 protein: CAGSPTSGAINEQFF. The CDR3 nucleotides are TGTGCCGGCTCCCCCACTAGCGGGGCCATTAATGAGCAGTTCTTC.

This clonotype was seen many times. This chain links TRBV30 with TRBJ1-1, with 7 positions matching TRBD1. Trimming removed 5 bases from V and 3 bases from J; junction bases left unmatched: 3. Germline-derived CDR1 and CDR2 are GTSNPN and SVGIG (reference sequence). The CDR3 spans 12 residues. The CDR3 protein is CAWSGGYTEAFF. The CDR3 DNA follows: TGTGCCTGGTCAGGGGGTTACACTGAAGCTTTCTTT.

The table lists this clonotype with a few counts. The genes are TRBV6-1 and TRBJ1-2; D is uncertain. Trimming cost V 2 bases and J 0 bases, with 10 bases left between them. From germline, CDR1 is MNHNS and CDR2 SASEGT. The CDR3 extends over 15 amino acids. The CDR3 DNA reads as TGTGCCAGCAGTGAATCAGGCCTAGCTAACTATGGCTACACCTTC. Protein product: CASSESGLANYGYTF.

This clonotype has ten or more counts. The chain carries TRBV6-1 and TRBJ2-3; 8 nucleotides agree with TRBD1. The CDR3 is 14 amino acids. V lost 6 bases and J lost 3; bases outside the gene matches: 5. Germline CDR1 and CDR2: MNHNS and SASEGT. The CDR3 loop reads CASSWTGITDTQYF. The CDR3 DNA sequence: TGTGCCAGCAGCTGGACAGGGATAACAGATACGCAGTATTTT.